This TCR beta chain was documented in a study of blood T cell repertoires in COVID-19. For the study at large: Sample material is recorded as cDNA or gDNA derived from T cells, B-cell-depleted T cells, or PBMCs.

V shed 5 bases and J shed 1 base, with 11 bases lying between them. The germline V gene has CDR1 GTSNPN and CDR2 SVGIG (reference sequence). The CDR3 sequence is 13 residues long. The repertoire was sequenced with immunoSEQ multiplex PCR; TCRdb's copy has only in-frame clones and lacks some. The sample shows about 200,000 clones, around four fifths of them seen only once. Sequencing was carried out using peripheral blood. This receptor was taken from a man aged 60 to 69 with COVID-19, enrolled during active disease. This chain uses TRBV30 with TRBJ1-1; no firm D call. CDR3 protein: CAWARAGNTEAFF. DNA for the CDR3: TGTGCCTGGGCAAGGGCGGGGAACACTGAAGCTTTCTTT.